These T cell receptor beta chains were read from a single sample in a study of blood T cell repertoires in COVID-19. The repertoire was sequenced with immunoSEQ multiplex PCR; TCRdb's copy has only in-frame clones and lacks some. Altogether about 120,000 clones are present, approximately 89% being singletons, with the ten largest covering 10%. Sequences were obtained from peripheral blood. Source of these receptors: a man aged 50-59 years with acute or convalescent COVID-19. CDR3s leave out the opening cysteine and the closing phenylalanine or tryptophan. A D gene is named only where the DNA matches it firmly.

j_call v_call d_call cdr3_aa
TRBJ1-2 TRBV28 TRBD1 ASRNQGARYGYT
TRBJ1-1 TRBV7-2 . ASSLWGQNTEAF
TRBJ1-2 TRBV6-1 TRBD1 ASSDNRGLSGYNYGYT
TRBJ2-1 TRBV27 TRBD2 ASMGIAGDLQF
TRBJ2-1 TRBV11-2 . ASSLALYNEQF
TRBJ2-5 TRBV20-1 . SASGAGETQY
TRBJ1-4 TRBV10-1 . ASSGQINEKLF
TRBJ1-1 TRBV5-5 TRBD1 ASSPQRLLGTGAAAF
TRBJ2-1 TRBV7-2 TRBD2 ASSLGTSGDLYNEQF
TRBJ1-6 TRBV5-6 . ASSLARQWDSPLH
TRBJ2-2 TRBV28 . ASSLRQGYASGELF
TRBJ1-2 TRBV11-2 . ASSLDLGSYGYT
TRBJ1-2 TRBV7-9 . ASSLVTGTYGYT
TRBJ1-4 TRBV5-1 . ASSSGLLSTNEKLF
TRBJ1-4 TRBV19 TRBD1 ASSRTGGTNEKLF
TRBJ1-2 TRBV2 TRBD1 ASTLDRVGYGYT
TRBJ1-2 TRBV7-9 . ASSLQGYGYT
TRBJ1-1 TRBV7-3 . ASSLFGRDTSSEAF
TRBJ2-1 TRBV6-1 TRBD2 ASSDGLAGGKQF
TRBJ2-7 TRBV5-1 . ASSLVPGSSYEQY
TRBJ2-7 TRBV2 TRBD1 ASSAGTGAAEQY
TRBJ1-2 TRBV21-1 . ASSKTDGYT
TRBJ2-7 TRBV27 TRBD1 ASSFGQGAREQY
TRBJ1-4 TRBV9 . ASSVEGGGTDEKLF
TRBJ2-1 TRBV10-3 . AIGDNEQF
TRBJ1-1 TRBV9 . ASSVESGDTEAF
TRBJ2-1 TRBV28 . ASSLTGSSYNEQF
TRBJ2-5 TRBV4-2 TRBD2 ASSPGLAVTQY
TRBJ2-3 TRBV5-1 TRBD2 ASSHTSGGSDTQY
TRBJ1-1 TRBV28 . ASKPLNTEAF
TRBJ2-5 TRBV11-2 TRBD1 ASSAGQALWKTQY
TRBJ1-5 TRBV2 . ASSEGVQPQH
TRBJ1-2 TRBV18 TRBD1 ASSPAGQGGGYT
TRBJ2-5 TRBV4-2 TRBD2 ASSRTSRQETQY
TRBJ1-5 TRBV18 . ASSASTGTGRNQPQH
TRBJ1-5 TRBV5-6 . ASSLRSGSNQPQH